The sequence of this TCR beta chain was determined in a study of blood T cells in healthy people across ages (dated by TCRdb to about 2015). Regarding the research as a whole: In model experiments, roughly one uniquely barcoded TCR beta cDNA molecule per two T cells was captured by template switching. The study measured age-related changes in TCR beta repertoire diversity using deep sequencing normalized with unique cDNA molecular identifiers. Four age groups were formed from the donors: young (average 16 years), middle-aged (approximately 39), aged (62) and long-lived (around 82). To avoid experimental bias, donors of different ages were randomly spread across the sequencing lanes. Two additional independent replicas of 1 million unique cDNA reads from the same blood draw were analyzed for two donors (one aged 18 to 30 and one aged 80 or older). The investigation overall reported the following: Estimates of total diversity based on one million sequenced T cells were considered lower bounds and underestimates. Donor CMV infection status was unknown, potentially confounding age-related changes in expanded clonotypes. There was a strong correlation between observed TCR beta diversity and the percentage of naive T cells measured by flow cytometry. Observed TCR beta diversity per million T cells fell roughly linearly with age, and a significant reduction was already apparent by age approximately 40. Compared with the aged group, the long-lived group had more naive CD4+ T cells, fewer expanded clones and increased TCR diversity, suggesting age selection. Because profiling used bulk unsorted PBMCs, naive and antigen-experienced compartments could not be compared conclusively.

About this clonotype: Its specific antigen is unknown. The record has no base qualities; no much larger clone is one base away.

The method was 5' RACE. Sequencing relied on an Illumina HiSeq 2500. A second about 7 to 11 cycle PCR used a sample-barcoded 5' primer and a J-beta primer mix. A unique molecular identifier was introduced onto each TCR beta cDNA molecule by a template-switch 5' adaptor carrying 12 random nucleotides. Each sample yielded at least 2.5 million CDR3-containing paired-end reads. The Mint cDNA synthesis kit, primed by a TRBC-specific oligonucleotide, was used to synthesize first-strand cDNA from all RNA. All cDNA was treated with uracil-DNA glycosylase and then went through a first 18-cycle PCR with the universal primers M1SS and BC2_uni_R. The original pipeline was this. Each sample was normalized by randomly selecting 1 million high-quality reads, each carrying a distinct molecular identifier. Instead of being binned into consensus sequences, reads with shared molecular identifiers were discarded. MiTCR, with a Q25 quality threshold and the strictest error-elimination algorithm, was used for CDR3 identification, clonotype clustering and error correction. A nonparametric unseen species model with Euler transformation was used to estimate lower-bound total TCR beta diversity. TCRdb passed the public sequencing reads through fastp at Q25 and MiXCR, retaining productive beta sequences. Rows matching on CDR3 protein sequence are summarized as one entry with the most common DNA and genes. The V and J calls shown here were made by TCRdb, not taken from the authors' results. Counted in this sample were more than 1.4 million distinct CDR3 sequences; 40% to 50% of them appeared once. Jointly, the top ten make up 7% to 9.5% of the sample.

The roughly 42 donors, aged roughly 6 to 95 years, were systemically healthy Caucasian individuals from Russia. Ten milliliters of peripheral blood were drawn from each donor into EDTA-treated Vacutainer tubes. PBMCs were isolated by Ficoll-Paque density-gradient centrifugation, with at least 6 million obtained per sample. Total RNA, at least 5 micrograms per sample, was extracted from PBMCs with Trizol reagent. The percentages of naive CD45RAhigh/CD27high T cells were determined by flow cytometry on a PBMC aliquot from every donor. The CDR3 goes from the cysteine to the phenylalanine over 19 residues. Solely the CDR3 DNA is kept, with 57 bases framed from the first base. V and J are trimmed by 0 bases and 1 base, and the gene matches miss 9 bases of the junction. CDR1 SGDLS and CDR2 YYNGEE were looked up in the germline V gene.

The sample taken for sequencing was blood. Recombination connected TRBV9 to TRBJ2-1, and 11 junctional nucleotides match TRBD2. The source of this sequence is a woman between 18 and 30 years old in good health. The CDR3 region reads CASSVGVAGGATSYNEQFF. The bases read TGTGCCAGCAGCGTAGGGGTAGCGGGGGGGGCAACTTCCTACAATGAGCAGTTCTTC. Reference TRBV9 and TRBJ2-1 proteins supply the regions before and after the CDR3; the full variable domain is: DSGVTQTPKHLITATGQRVTLRCSPRSGDLSVYWYQQSLDQGLQFLIQYYNGEERAKGNILERFSAQQFPDLHSELNLSSLELGDSALYFCASSVGVAGGATSYNEQFFGPGTRLTVL.